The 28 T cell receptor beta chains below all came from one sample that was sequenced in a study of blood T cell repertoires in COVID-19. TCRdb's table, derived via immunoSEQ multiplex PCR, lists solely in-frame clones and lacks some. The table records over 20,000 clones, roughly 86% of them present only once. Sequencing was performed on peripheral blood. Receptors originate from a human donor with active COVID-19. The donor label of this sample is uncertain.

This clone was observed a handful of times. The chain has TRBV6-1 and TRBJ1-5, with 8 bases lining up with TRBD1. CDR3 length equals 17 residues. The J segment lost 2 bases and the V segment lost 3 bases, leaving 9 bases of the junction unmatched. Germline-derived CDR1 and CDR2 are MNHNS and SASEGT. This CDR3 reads CASSDLDRASGNQPQHF. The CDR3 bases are TGTGCCAGCAGTGACCTGGACAGGGCGAGTGGCAATCAGCCCCAGCATTTT.

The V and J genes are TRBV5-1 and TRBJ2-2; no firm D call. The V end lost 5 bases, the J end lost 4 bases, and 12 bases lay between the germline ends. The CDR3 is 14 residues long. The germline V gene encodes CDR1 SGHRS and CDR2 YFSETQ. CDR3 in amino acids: CASSRGSGTGELFF. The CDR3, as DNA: TGCGCCAGCAGTCGTGGGTCGGGCACCGGGGAGCTGTTTTTT.

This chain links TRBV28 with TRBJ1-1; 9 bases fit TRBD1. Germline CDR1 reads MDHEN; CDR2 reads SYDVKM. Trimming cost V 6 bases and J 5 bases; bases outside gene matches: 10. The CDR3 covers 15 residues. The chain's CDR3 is CASRTRTGGLTEAFF. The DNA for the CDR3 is TGTGCCAGCAGAACTCGAACAGGGGGCTTGACTGAAGCTTTCTTT.

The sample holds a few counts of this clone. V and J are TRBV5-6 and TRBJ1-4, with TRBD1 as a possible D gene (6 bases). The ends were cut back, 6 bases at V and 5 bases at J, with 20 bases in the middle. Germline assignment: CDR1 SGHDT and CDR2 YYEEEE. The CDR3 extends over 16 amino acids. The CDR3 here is CASMTIAGAFNEKLFF. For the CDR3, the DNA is TGTGCCAGCATGACCATTGCAGGGGCTTTCAATGAAAAACTGTTTTTT.

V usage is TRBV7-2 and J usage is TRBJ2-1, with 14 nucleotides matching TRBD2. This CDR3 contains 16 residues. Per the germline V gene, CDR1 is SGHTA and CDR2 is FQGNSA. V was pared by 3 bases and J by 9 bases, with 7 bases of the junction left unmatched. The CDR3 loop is CASSLGRTSGRPEQFF. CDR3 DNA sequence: TGTGCCAGCAGCTTGGGTCGGACTAGCGGGAGGCCTGAGCAGTTCTTC.

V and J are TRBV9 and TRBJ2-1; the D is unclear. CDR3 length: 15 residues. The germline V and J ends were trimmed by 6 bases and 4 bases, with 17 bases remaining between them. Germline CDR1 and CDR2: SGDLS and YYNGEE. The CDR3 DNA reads TGTGCCAGCACCAGTCGAGACTCCCCATACAATGAGCAGTTCTTC. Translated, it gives CASTSRDSPYNEQFF.

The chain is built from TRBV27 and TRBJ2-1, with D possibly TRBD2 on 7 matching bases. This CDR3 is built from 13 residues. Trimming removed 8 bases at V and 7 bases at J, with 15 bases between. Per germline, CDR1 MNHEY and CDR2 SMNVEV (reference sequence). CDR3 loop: CASGGAGSNEQFF. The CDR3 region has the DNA TGTGCCAGCGGGGGGGCCGGGTCGAATGAGCAGTTCTTC.

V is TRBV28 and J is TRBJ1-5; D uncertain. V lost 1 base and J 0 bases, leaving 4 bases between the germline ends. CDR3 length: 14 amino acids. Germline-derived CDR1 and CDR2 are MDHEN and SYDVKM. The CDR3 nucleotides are TGTGCCAGCAGTTTATCCGTTAGCAATCAGCCCCAGCATTTT. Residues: CASSLSVSNQPQHF.

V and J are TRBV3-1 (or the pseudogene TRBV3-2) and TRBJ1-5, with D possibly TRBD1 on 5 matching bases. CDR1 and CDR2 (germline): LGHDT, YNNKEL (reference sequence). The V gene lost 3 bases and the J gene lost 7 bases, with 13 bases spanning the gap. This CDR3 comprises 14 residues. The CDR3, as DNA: TGTGCCAGCAGCCACCAGGGCCCCGGGCAGCCCCAGCATTTT. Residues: CASSHQGPGQPQHF.

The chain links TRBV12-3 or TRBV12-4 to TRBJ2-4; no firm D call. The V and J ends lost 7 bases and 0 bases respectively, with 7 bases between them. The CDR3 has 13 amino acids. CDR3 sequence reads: CASKRLAKNIQYF. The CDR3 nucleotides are TGTGCCAGCAAGAGGTTAGCCAAAAACATTCAGTACTTC.

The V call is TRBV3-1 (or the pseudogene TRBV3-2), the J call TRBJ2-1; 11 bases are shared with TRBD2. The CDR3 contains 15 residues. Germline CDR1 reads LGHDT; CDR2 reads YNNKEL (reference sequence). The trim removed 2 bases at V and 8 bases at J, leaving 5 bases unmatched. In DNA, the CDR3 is TGTGCCAGCAGCCAACGTCTAGCGGGAGGCGATGAGCAGTTCTTC. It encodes CASSQRLAGGDEQFF.

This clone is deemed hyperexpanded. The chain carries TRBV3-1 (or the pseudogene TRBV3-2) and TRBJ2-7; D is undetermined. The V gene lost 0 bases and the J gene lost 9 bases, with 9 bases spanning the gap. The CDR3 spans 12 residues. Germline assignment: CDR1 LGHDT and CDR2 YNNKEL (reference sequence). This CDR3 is CASSQEPTRQYF. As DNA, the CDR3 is TGTGCCAGCAGCCAAGAGCCAACTCGGCAGTACTTC.

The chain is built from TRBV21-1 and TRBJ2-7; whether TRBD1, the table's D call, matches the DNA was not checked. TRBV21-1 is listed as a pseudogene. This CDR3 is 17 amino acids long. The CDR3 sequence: CASSKEFSTDRANEQYF. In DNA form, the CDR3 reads TGTGCCAGCAGCAAAGAATTCAGTACAGACAGGGCCAACGAGCAGTACTTC.

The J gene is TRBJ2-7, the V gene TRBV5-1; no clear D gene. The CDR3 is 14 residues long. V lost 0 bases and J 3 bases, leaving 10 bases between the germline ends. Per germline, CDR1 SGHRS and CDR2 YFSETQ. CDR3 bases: TGCGCCAGCAGCTTGGGCCAGGATTTCTACGAGCAGTACTTC. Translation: CASSLGQDFYEQYF.

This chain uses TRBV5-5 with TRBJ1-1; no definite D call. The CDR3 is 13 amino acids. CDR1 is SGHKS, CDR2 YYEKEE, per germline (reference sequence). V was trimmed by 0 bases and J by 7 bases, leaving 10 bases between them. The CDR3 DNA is TGTGCCAGCAGCTTGGGGGGAGAATTTGAAGCTTTCTTT. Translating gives CASSLGGEFEAFF.

The CDR3 spells CASGRDREMRDTQYF. The CDR3 DNA reads as TGTGCCAGCGGGAGGGACAGGGAGATGAGAGATACGCAGTATTTT. J is TRBJ2-3 and V is TRBV6-5; 9 positions agree with TRBD1. Germline V gene sequence: CDR1 MNHEY, CDR2 SVGAGI. J gave up 5 bases and V 8 bases, and 11 bases lay outside the gene matches. This CDR3 contains 15 residues.

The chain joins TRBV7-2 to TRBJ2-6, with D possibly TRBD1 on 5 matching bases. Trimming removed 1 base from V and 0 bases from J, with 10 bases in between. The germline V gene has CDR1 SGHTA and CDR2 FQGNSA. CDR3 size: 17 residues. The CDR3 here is CASSLDRIPSGANVLTF. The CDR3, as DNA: TGTGCCAGCAGCTTAGACAGGATTCCCTCTGGGGCCAACGTCCTGACTTTC.

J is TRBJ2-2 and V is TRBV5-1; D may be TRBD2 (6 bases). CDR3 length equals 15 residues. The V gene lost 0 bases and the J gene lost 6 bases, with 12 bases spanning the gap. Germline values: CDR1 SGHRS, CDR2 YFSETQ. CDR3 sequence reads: CASSLGTIQAGELFF. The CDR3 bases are TGCGCCAGCAGCTTGGGGACTATACAAGCCGGGGAGCTGTTTTTT. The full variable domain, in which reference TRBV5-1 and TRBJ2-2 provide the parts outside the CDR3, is KAGVTQTPRYLIKTRGQQVTLSCSPISGHRSVSWYQQTPGQGLQFLFEYFSETQRNKGNFPGRFSGRQFSNSRSEMNVSTLELGDSALYLCASSLGTIQAGELFFGEGSRLTVL.

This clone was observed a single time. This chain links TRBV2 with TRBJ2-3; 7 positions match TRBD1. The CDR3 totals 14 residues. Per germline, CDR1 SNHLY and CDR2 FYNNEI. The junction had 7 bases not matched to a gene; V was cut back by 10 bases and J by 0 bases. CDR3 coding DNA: TGTGCCACCCCAAGACAGGGCAGCACAGATACGCAGTATTTT. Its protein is CATPRQGSTDTQYF.

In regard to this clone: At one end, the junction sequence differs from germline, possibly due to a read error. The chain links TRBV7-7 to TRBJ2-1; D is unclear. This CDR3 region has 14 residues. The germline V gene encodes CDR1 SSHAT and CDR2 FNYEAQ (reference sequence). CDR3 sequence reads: CASSPPRDSNEQFF. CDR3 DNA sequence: TGTGCTAGCAGCCCACCTCGAGACTCCAATGAGCAGTTCTTC.

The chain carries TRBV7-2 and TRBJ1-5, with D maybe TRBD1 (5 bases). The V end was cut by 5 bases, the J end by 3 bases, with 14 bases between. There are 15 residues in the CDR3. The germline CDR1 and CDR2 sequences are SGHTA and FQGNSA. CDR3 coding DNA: TGTGCCAGCAGCGTATGGGGCACAAACAATCAGCCCCAGCATTTT. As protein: CASSVWGTNNQPQHF.

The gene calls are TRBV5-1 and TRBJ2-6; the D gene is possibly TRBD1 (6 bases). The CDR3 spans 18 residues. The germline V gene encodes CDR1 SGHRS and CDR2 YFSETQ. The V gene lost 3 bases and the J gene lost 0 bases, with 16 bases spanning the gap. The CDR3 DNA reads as TGCGCCAGCAGCTCTCCGGGACACAGACTCTCTGGGGCCAACGTCCTGACTTTC. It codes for CASSSPGHRLSGANVLTF.

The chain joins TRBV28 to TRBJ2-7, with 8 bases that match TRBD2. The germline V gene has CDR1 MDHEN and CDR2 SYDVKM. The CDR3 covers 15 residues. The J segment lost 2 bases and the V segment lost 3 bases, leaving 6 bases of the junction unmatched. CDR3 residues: CASSFTPGLAYEQYF. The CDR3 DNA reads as TGTGCCAGCAGTTTCACGCCGGGACTAGCCTACGAGCAGTACTTC.

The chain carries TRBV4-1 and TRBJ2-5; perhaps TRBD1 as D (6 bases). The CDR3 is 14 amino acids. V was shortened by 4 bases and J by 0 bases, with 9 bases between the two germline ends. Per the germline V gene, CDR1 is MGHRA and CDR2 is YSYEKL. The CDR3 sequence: CASSPDRYQETQYF. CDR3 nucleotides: TGCGCCAGCAGCCCAGACAGGTACCAAGAGACCCAGTACTTC.

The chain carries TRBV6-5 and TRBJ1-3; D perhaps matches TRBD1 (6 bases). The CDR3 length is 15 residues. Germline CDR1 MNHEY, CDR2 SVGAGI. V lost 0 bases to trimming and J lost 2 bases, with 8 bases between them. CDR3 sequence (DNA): TGTGCCAGCAGTTACTCGGCAGGGGCTGGAAACACCATATATTTT. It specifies CASSYSAGAGNTIYF.

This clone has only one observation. The CDR3 nucleotides read TGTGCCGCCTCAAAGGGACAGGGGACCTTCGGGGCCAACGTCCTGACTTTC. The encoded protein is CAASKGQGTFGANVLTF. This chain joins TRBV2 and TRBJ2-6; 10 bases match TRBD1. CDR1 is SNHLY, CDR2 FYNNEI, per germline. The V gene end was trimmed by 11 bases and the J gene end by 4 bases; junction bases not matched to a gene: 14. CDR3 length: 17 amino acids.

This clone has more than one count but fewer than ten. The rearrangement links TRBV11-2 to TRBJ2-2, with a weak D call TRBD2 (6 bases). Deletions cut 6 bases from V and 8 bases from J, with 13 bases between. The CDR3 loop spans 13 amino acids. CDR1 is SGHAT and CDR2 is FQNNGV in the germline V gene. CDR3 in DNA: TGTGCCAGCAGACCCCGCGGGGTGGGGGAGCTGTTTTTT. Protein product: CASRPRGVGELFF.

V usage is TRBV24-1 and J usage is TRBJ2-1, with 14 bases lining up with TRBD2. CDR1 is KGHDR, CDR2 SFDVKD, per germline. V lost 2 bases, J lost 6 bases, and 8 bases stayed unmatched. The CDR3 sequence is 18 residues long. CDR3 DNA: TGTGCCACCAGTGATTCTTTCGGGACTAGCGGGAGAGGCAATGAGCAGTTCTTC. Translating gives CATSDSFGTSGRGNEQFF.